This record concerns one T cell receptor (beta chain) sequence. Its target is not known. This sample was taken from a study of graft-versus-host responses after intestinal transplantation. Study details: Transplant types were multivisceral, liver-intestinal, or isolated intestinal. The recipients all started with anti-thymocyte globulin induction and then took tacrolimus and steroids for 3 to 4 years. Overall study results and limits: Recipient marrow contained GvH clones, some of which appeared first in ileum or blood.

The CDR3 sequence is 14 residues long. CDR1 and CDR2 (germline): MNHEY, SVGAGI. Trimming cost V 6 bases and J 7 bases; bases outside gene matches: 4. The repertoire was sequenced with immunoSEQ multiplex PCR; TCRdb's copy has only in-frame clones and lacks some. The data contain some 120,000 clones, approximately 90% of them singletons. Sequenced material: unstimulated CD4+ T cells sorted from spleen or lymph node cells, taken before intestinal transplant. V is TRBV6-5 and J is TRBJ2-1; 12 bases line up with TRBD1. The receptor comes from a human donor who received an intestinal transplant. In DNA, the CDR3 is TGTGCCAGCAGCCGGGGACAGGGGGCGAATGAGCAGTTCTTC. Translation gives CASSRGQGANEQFF.